A single sample gave rise to the 18 T cell receptor beta chains below, sequenced in a study of PD-1 blockade in classical Hodgkin lymphoma. Described time point: cycle 4 day 1 (C4D1), after less than seven weeks of nivolumab. Every single patient, without exception, relapsed after autologous stem cell transplantation, and brentuximab vedotin exposure varied. TCRdb keeps only in-frame clones here, not all; method: immunoSEQ multiplex PCR. This sample has about 41,000 clones, with around two thirds found just once. This specimen consisted of peripheral blood mononuclear cells (PBMCs), obtained before the fourth cycle of nivolumab. The source is a human donor with classical Hodgkin lymphoma.

This clone was counted once. The chain combines TRBV7-8 with TRBJ2-7, with TRBD1 identical over 7 bases. Germline lookup yields CDR1 SGHVS and CDR2 FQNEAQ. The CDR3 spans 15 residues. The junction had 12 bases not matched to a gene; V was cut back by 5 bases and J by 5 bases. As DNA, the CDR3 is TGTGCCAGCAGCGCCCTACTGGGACAGAGGGACGAGCAGTACTTC. Translating gives CASSALLGQRDEQYF.

The V and J genes are TRBV7-9 and TRBJ2-5; no definite D call. Germline CDR1 and CDR2: SEHNR and FQNEAQ (reference sequence). The CDR3 length is 12 residues. With 8 bases removed from V and 1 base from J, the gap between germline ends came to 8 bases. The CDR3 region has the DNA TGTGCCAGCGCCGGTCCCCAAGAGACCCAGTACTTC. It encodes CASAGPQETQYF.

This chain joins TRBV19 and TRBJ1-1; D is undetermined. The CDR3 covers 14 residues. Between the trimmed V and J ends, which lost 2 bases and 1 base, there was a span of 8 bases. Germline assignment: CDR1 LNHDA and CDR2 SQIVND (reference sequence). CDR3 DNA: TGTGCCAGTAGTATAAGTCCCACGAACACTGAAGCTTTCTTT. Translation: CASSISPTNTEAFF.

The chain has TRBV27 and TRBJ1-1; TRBD1 aligns across 9 bases. Germline loops: CDR1 MNHEY, CDR2 SMNVEV (reference sequence). The CDR3 totals 16 residues. With V trimmed by 2 bases and J by 1 base, 5 bases remained unmatched. CDR3 region: CASSLAGTGQNTEAFF. The CDR3 nucleotides read TGTGCCAGCAGTTTAGCGGGGACAGGGCAGAACACTGAAGCTTTCTTT.

J is TRBJ1-2 and V is TRBV7-9; a possible D gene is TRBD1 (6 bases). Deletions cut 6 bases from V and 6 bases from J, with 17 bases between. The CDR3 runs 14 residues. Germline values: CDR1 SEHNR, CDR2 FQNEAQ (reference sequence). CDR3 sequence: CASRGTSLGDGYTF. CDR3 sequence (DNA): TGTGCCAGCAGGGGGACATCCCTTGGGGATGGCTACACCTTC.

This clone was recorded many times. This sequence joins TRBV7-9 and TRBJ1-2, with D tentatively TRBD1 (6 bases). The V end was cut by 1 base, the J end by 5 bases, with 11 bases between. The CDR3 loop spans 14 amino acids. Germline V gene data show CDR1 as SEHNR and CDR2 as FQNEAQ (reference sequence). Here the CDR3 DNA reads TGTGCCAGCAGCTTAGGGGGGGCGCTGTATGGCTACACCTTC. Protein sequence: CASSLGGALYGYTF.

This clone ranks as medium-sized. The rearrangement links TRBV11-3 to TRBJ2-1; 9 bases match TRBD2. Germline CDR1 and CDR2: SGHNT and YENEEA. The CDR3 length is 12 residues. V gave up 4 bases and J gave up 12 bases; unmatched junction bases: 4. CDR3 sequence: CASSSQRGVQFF. DNA of the CDR3: TGTGCCAGCAGCTCACAGCGGGGGGTGCAGTTCTTC.

The chain joins TRBV28 to TRBJ1-2; possible D gene TRBD1, 6 bases. This CDR3 is built from 14 residues. Germline loops: CDR1 MDHEN, CDR2 SYDVKM. V lost 6 bases and J lost 7, with 18 bases in between. The DNA of the CDR3 is TGTGCCAGCAGACCACCGGGGGGGGCGCGTGGCTACACCTTC. This codes for CASRPPGGARGYTF.

This clone was counted between two and nine times. The chain couples TRBV2 to TRBJ1-3; D might be TRBD1 (5 bases). This CDR3 has 15 residues. Trimming shortened V by 1 base and J by 2 bases, and 9 bases separated the two germline ends. Germline CDR1 is SNHLY and CDR2 is FYNNEI. The CDR3 region is CASSEGWGPGNTIYF. The DNA of the CDR3 is TGTGCCAGCAGTGAAGGGTGGGGACCTGGAAACACCATATATTTT. Complete variable domain (other parts from reference TRBV2 and TRBJ1-3): EPEVTQTPSHQVTQMGQEVILRCVPISNHLYFYWYRQILGQKVEFLVSFYNNEISEKSEIFDDQFSVERPDGSNFTLKIRSTKLEDSAMYFCASSEGWGPGNTIYFGEGSWLTVV.

Comments on this clone: This same CDR3 is encoded by further DNA sequences in the sample. The V call is TRBV9, the J call TRBJ1-2, with D hard to call. V lost 0 bases, J lost 5 bases, and 5 bases lay in between. CDR1 SGDLS and CDR2 YYNGEE come from the germline V gene. The CDR3 is made up of 12 amino acids. The CDR3 is CASSVGGYGYTF. In DNA, the CDR3 is TGTGCCAGCAGCGTAGGAGGGTATGGCTACACCTTC.

This clone was recorded only once. The chain uses TRBV6-1 and TRBJ2-7, with TRBD2 as a possible D gene (5 bases). This CDR3 region has 14 residues. V lost 0 bases, J lost 4 bases, and 10 bases lay in between. Germline values: CDR1 MNHNS, CDR2 SASEGT. The CDR3 bases are TGTGCCAGCAGTGAAGCGGGAGCACGGTACGAGCAGTACTTC. It specifies CASSEAGARYEQYF.

This sequence joins TRBV6-1 and TRBJ2-7; D gene uncertain. The CDR3 covers 12 residues. V lost 8 bases and J 3 bases, leaving 11 bases between the germline ends. Germline CDR1 is MNHNS and CDR2 is SASEGT. Here the CDR3 DNA reads TGTGCCAGCCGACTTCTTTTCTACGAGCAGTACTTC. Residues: CASRLLFYEQYF.

The V call is TRBV11-2, the J call TRBJ2-7, with a tentative D call TRBD1 (5 bases). The CDR3 consists of 14 residues. Germline V lookup: CDR1 SGHAT, CDR2 FQNNGV. V dropped 1 base and J dropped 3 bases, with 10 bases sitting between them. The CDR3 here is CASSLGGPGYEQYF. CDR3 nucleotide sequence: TGTGCCAGCAGCTTAGGGGGCCCGGGCTACGAGCAGTACTTC.

J is TRBJ2-7 and V is TRBV7-8, with D uncertain. V was clipped by 5 bases and J by 6 bases, with 11 bases between them. Looked up from germline, CDR1 is SGHVS and CDR2 is FQNEAQ. CDR3 length: 12 amino acids. The CDR3 DNA follows: TGTGCCAGCAGCCACGGCCAGACCGAGCAGTACTTC. This codes for CASSHGQTEQYF.

This sequence joins TRBV19 and TRBJ1-1; D call uncertain. Per germline, CDR1 LNHDA and CDR2 SQIVND (reference sequence). The CDR3 covers 16 residues. The ends were cut back, 5 bases at V and 1 base at J, with 17 bases in the middle. Here the CDR3 reads CASSSNFRTKNTEAFF. The CDR3 nucleotides are TGTGCCAGTAGTTCGAACTTCAGGACCAAGAACACTGAAGCTTTCTTT.

The genes are TRBV4-1 and TRBJ2-1; weak D call: TRBD2 (6 bases). Trimming removed 4 bases at V and 4 bases at J, with 17 bases between. The length of the CDR3 is 16 residues. Germline V gives CDR1 MGHRA, CDR2 YSYEKL. The CDR3 DNA is TGCGCCAGCAGCCCCGAGGGACTCAACTCTTACAATGAGCAGTTCTTC. Its translation is CASSPEGLNSYNEQFF.

The chain joins TRBV6-5 to TRBJ2-7, with D tentatively TRBD1 (6 bases). The CDR3 sequence is 14 residues long. The germline V gene encodes CDR1 MNHEY and CDR2 SVGAGI. V shed 6 bases and J shed 3 bases, with 15 bases lying between them. The CDR3 DNA reads TGTGCCAGCAGGAGGACAGCTTCAAACTACGAGCAGTACTTC. Its translation is CASRRTASNYEQYF.

The chain joins TRBV15 to TRBJ1-2; the D is unclear. Trimming pared 5 bases from V and 3 bases from J, leaving 13 bases between. Per the germline V gene, CDR1 is LNHNV and CDR2 is YYDKDF (reference sequence). The CDR3 has 14 residues. For the CDR3, the DNA is TGTGCCACCAGCCCCCGTGGCGGATACTATGGCTACACCTTC. Encoded protein: CATSPRGGYYGYTF.